This note documents a single TCR beta chain sequence. Trimming cost V 1 base and J 6 bases, with 13 bases left between them. The CDR3 consists of 15 residues. Germline V CDR1 and CDR2: SGHDT, YYEEEE. The sample belongs to a study of blood T cell repertoires in COVID-19. Study-level background: Donors in the United States, Italy and Spain gave samples during acute or convalescent COVID-19. Sample material is recorded as cDNA or gDNA derived from T cells, B-cell-depleted T cells, or PBMCs.

Cohorts were based on clinical histories the participants reported. As originally analysed: Amplifying reference gene primers gave estimates of nucleated cell counts. TCRdb keeps only in-frame clones here, not all; method: immunoSEQ multiplex PCR. V, J and clone size reflect that table, while D and trimming were determined from the DNA. The table has about 140,000 clones, approximately 84% seen once; the top ten hold 3% to 3.5%. The sample comprised PBMCs or T cells enriched from blood (not recorded which). The chain joins TRBV5-6 to TRBJ2-2; maybe TRBD2 (6 bases). The receptor was derived from a woman in her 50s with acute COVID-19. In DNA, the CDR3 is TGTGCCAGCAGCTTGCCTTGGCGGGACCCCGGGGAGCTGTTTTTT. This gives the protein CASSLPWRDPGELFF.